This T cell receptor (beta chain) was recorded in a study of human T cells and chemical hapten exposure. Study summary: The variation in per-sample TCR yields arose mainly from small differences in pooled library volumes.

Unique molecular identifiers were affixed to discrete cDNA molecules within the library. Per the authors' pipeline: Individual samples carried between about 20,000 and 700,000 TCRs, with 85,000 to 100,000 as the median. MiXCR, applied by TCRdb to the 5' RACE reads, yields one record per CDR3 protein. TCRdb assigned the V and J calls; the authors' analysis was not used. This sample has about 140,000 distinct CDR3 sequences, with 4.1% found just once. Unfractionated whole blood yielded total RNA. The CDR3 has 15 amino acids. Germline CDR1 SNHLY, CDR2 FYNNEI. Worth noting for this clonotype: Its target is unknown. Being one base from a much bigger clone, this may be a read error.

General study points: TCRs exceeding 1 in 1000 frequency stayed unchanged with DPC sensitization.

The chain has TRBV2 and TRBJ2-3; 10 bases map to TRBD1. The receptor was isolated from a female donor in good health. The CDR3 reads CASSKGQGSTETQYF. DNA of the CDR3: TGTGCCAGCAGTAAGGGACAGGGGAGCACAGAGACGCAGTATTTT.